Below are 32 T cell receptor beta chains sequenced from a single sample in a study of blood T cell repertoires in COVID-19 (dated by TCRdb to 2019 to 2021). Libraries were made using the immunoSEQ multiplex PCR assay. What TCRdb holds here is the immuneACCESS table cut down to in-frame rearrangements. Part of the clones is not present; checked against another copy, under half of the missing clones reflect an unresolved V gene, and the others are unexplained. This sample is represented by approximately 320,000 clones; about 82% of them were singletons. 7.2% of the sample is held by the ten biggest clonotypes. Sequenced input: peripheral blood. The source of these receptors is a human donor in a cohort sampled during active COVID-19.

This rearrangement joins TRBV30 to TRBJ2-7; perhaps TRBD1 as D (6 bases). CDR3 length: 15 amino acids. Deletions cut 0 bases from V and 2 bases from J, with 14 bases between. CDR1 is GTSNPN, CDR2 SVGIG, per germline (reference sequence). CDR3 amino acids: CAWSVRGGPTYEQYF. CDR3 DNA: TGTGCCTGGAGTGTACGTGGGGGCCCTACCTACGAGCAGTACTTC.

The V call is TRBV24-1, the J call TRBJ2-1; 8 bases are shared with TRBD1. The germline V gene encodes CDR1 KGHDR and CDR2 SFDVKD. The CDR3 length is 16 residues. Trimming cost V 1 base and J 3 bases; bases outside gene matches: 4. CDR3 protein: CATSDFSDRGYNEQFF. DNA for the CDR3: TGTGCCACCAGTGATTTTTCAGACAGGGGCTACAATGAGCAGTTCTTC.

V is TRBV5-1 and J is TRBJ2-1; D unresolved. V lost 0 bases to trimming and J lost 4 bases, with 17 bases between them. CDR3 size: 17 residues. The germline V gene has CDR1 SGHRS and CDR2 YFSETQ. The CDR3, as DNA: TGCGCCAGCAGCTTGGATTCACTGCTTGCTGAGTACAATGAGCAGTTCTTC. It yields the protein CASSLDSLLAEYNEQFF.

The J gene is TRBJ2-2, the V gene TRBV24-1, with D perhaps TRBD2 (5 bases). This CDR3 comprises 15 residues. Trimming took 3 bases from V and 3 from J, leaving 10 bases between them. Germline values: CDR1 KGHDR, CDR2 SFDVKD. The CDR3 sequence: CATSDNEGYTGELFF. The CDR3 DNA follows: TGTGCCACCAGTGATAACGAGGGTTACACCGGGGAGCTGTTTTTT.

The rearrangement joins TRBV5-6 to TRBJ1-2; 11 bases map to TRBD1. Germline CDR1 SGHDT, CDR2 YYEEEE. The CDR3 extends over 14 amino acids. The V gene end was trimmed by 4 bases and the J gene end by 8 bases; junction bases not matched to a gene: 7. The CDR3 is CASSTGQGAKGYTF. As DNA, the CDR3 is TGTGCCAGCAGCACAGGACAGGGGGCAAAGGGCTACACCTTC.

The V call is TRBV28, the J call TRBJ2-3; tentative D call: TRBD2 (5 bases). CDR3 size: 13 residues. Germline V gene lookup returns CDR1 MDHEN and CDR2 SYDVKM. V was pared by 2 bases and J by 4 bases, with 7 bases between. Here the CDR3 DNA reads TGTGCCAGCAGTTTACCGGGATCAGATACGCAGTATTTT. Amino acid sequence: CASSLPGSDTQYF.

The chain uses TRBV10-2 and TRBJ2-1; the match to TRBD1 covers 9 bases. Unmatched junction bases numbered 9, after V lost 2 bases and J lost 7 bases. The CDR3 has 16 residues. The germline V gene encodes CDR1 WSHSY and CDR2 SAAADI. Here the CDR3 reads CASSEHGTGTLNEQFF. As DNA, the CDR3 is TGCGCCAGCAGTGAGCATGGGACAGGGACTTTAAATGAGCAGTTCTTC.

This chain links TRBV12-3 or TRBV12-4 with TRBJ1-1; D is ambiguous. This CDR3 is 12 amino acids long. Trimming shortened V by 7 bases and J by 5 bases, and 11 bases separated the two germline ends. CDR3 DNA: TGTGCCAGCAACGAGGACTTAACTGAAGCTTTCTTT. Protein sequence: CASNEDLTEAFF.

This clone was recorded a few times. The V and J genes are TRBV7-9 and TRBJ2-2; 7 nucleotides match TRBD1. Per the germline V gene, CDR1 is SEHNR and CDR2 is FQNEAQ (reference sequence). J lost 8 bases, V lost 5 bases, and 20 bases had no gene match. The CDR3 spans 18 residues. The CDR3 reads CASSTPLDRSKVWGELFF. CDR3 coding DNA: TGTGCCAGCAGCACCCCCCTGGACAGGTCCAAGGTTTGGGGGGAGCTGTTTTTT. The whole variable domain, filled in from reference TRBV7-9 and TRBJ2-2, reads DTGVSQNPRHKITKRGQNVTFRCDPISEHNRLYWYRQTLGQGPEFLTYFQNEAQLEKSRLLSDRFSAERPKGSFSTLEIQRTEQGDSAMYLCASSTPLDRSKVWGELFFGEGSRLTVL.

This sequence joins TRBV10-1 and TRBJ1-6; D uncertain. The V and J ends lost 7 bases and 9 bases respectively, with 19 bases between them. Per the germline V gene, CDR1 is WNHNN and CDR2 is SYGVQD (reference sequence). The CDR3 runs to 15 residues. The CDR3 nucleotides read TGCGCCAGCATGGAGGATAGCGGGGAGTCTTCACCCCTCCACTTT. Protein sequence: CASMEDSGESSPLHF.

The V call is TRBV5-1, the J call TRBJ2-4; 8 bases line up with TRBD2. The CDR3 extends over 18 amino acids. From germline, CDR1 is SGHRS and CDR2 YFSETQ. The J segment lost 1 base and the V segment lost 0 bases, leaving 9 bases of the junction unmatched. In DNA, the CDR3 is TGCGCCAGCAGCTTGGATCTCGGGGGGGTGGTCGCCAAAAACATTCAGTACTTC. This translates into CASSLDLGGVVAKNIQYF.

The CDR3 DNA sequence: TGTGCCAGCAGCCAAGACAGCAGGGATGATGGCTACACCTTC. This encodes CASSQDSRDDGYTF. This sequence joins TRBV3-1 (or the pseudogene TRBV3-2) and TRBJ1-2; weak D call: TRBD1 (5 bases). The CDR3 contains 14 residues. Per the germline V gene, CDR1 is LGHDT and CDR2 is YNNKEL (reference sequence). V gave up 0 bases and J gave up 6 bases, with 11 bases separating them.

The rearrangement uses TRBV5-6 and TRBJ2-1; TRBD2 might be the D (6 bases). Trimming took 0 bases from V and 9 from J, leaving 13 bases between them. The CDR3 totals 14 residues. Germline assignment: CDR1 SGHDT and CDR2 YYEEEE. The CDR3 spells CASSLDGVGGEQFF. CDR3 DNA: TGTGCCAGCAGCTTGGATGGGGTCGGGGGTGAGCAGTTCTTC.

The rearrangement joins TRBV5-4 to TRBJ1-2; no reliable D call. The germline CDR1 and CDR2 sequences are SGHNT and YYREEE (reference sequence). This CDR3 spans 12 amino acids. The V and J ends lost 4 bases and 7 bases respectively, with 11 bases between them. The CDR3 nucleotides are TGTGCCAGCAGCCCAGGTGGGTTTGGCTACACCTTC. The encoded protein is CASSPGGFGYTF.

This chain links TRBV19 with TRBJ1-3, with 8 bases aligning to TRBD1. J was trimmed by 3 bases and V by 6 bases; bases with no gene match: 4. CDR3 length: 14 amino acids. CDR1 LNHDA and CDR2 SQIVND come from the germline V gene (reference sequence). CDR3 region: CASSQTGDGNTIYF. CDR3 nucleotide sequence: TGTGCCAGTAGCCAGACAGGGGATGGAAACACCATATATTTT.

This clone was recorded a few times. This chain links TRBV7-9 with TRBJ1-1; D gene uncertain. The germline V and J ends were trimmed by 4 bases and 1 base, with 7 bases remaining between them. Germline V gene sequence: CDR1 SEHNR, CDR2 FQNEAQ (reference sequence). This CDR3 has 13 residues. The DNA of the CDR3 is TGTGCCAGCAGCTCGTTACAGAACACTGAAGCTTTCTTT. Translation gives CASSSLQNTEAFF.

The table lists this clone with a count of one. The chain uses TRBV3-1 (or the pseudogene TRBV3-2) and TRBJ2-1; 14 positions match TRBD2. Germline V gene lookup returns CDR1 LGHDT and CDR2 YNNKEL (reference sequence). CDR3 length equals 19 residues. V lost 1 base, J lost 7 bases, and 12 bases stayed unmatched. The CDR3 nucleotides read TGTGCCAGCAGCCAAGTTCGGTCGACTAGCGGGGGGGCTTTGAATGAGCAGTTCTTC. Amino acid sequence: CASSQVRSTSGGALNEQFF.

J is TRBJ1-5 and V is TRBV27; 7 positions agree with TRBD1. The length of the CDR3 is 14 residues. V shed 5 bases, J shed 7 bases, and the junction held 8 bases outside the gene matches. Germline V gene lookup returns CDR1 MNHEY and CDR2 SMNVEV (reference sequence). Here the CDR3 reads CASSLKGAGQPQHF. CDR3 bases: TGTGCCAGCAGTCTGAAGGGGGCCGGGCAGCCCCAGCATTTT.

The CDR3 DNA is TGTGCCAGCAGCTTATACGGGATCATGAACACTGAAGCTTTCTTT. This gives the protein CASSLYGIMNTEAFF. The V and J genes are TRBV7-3 and TRBJ1-1, with unresolved D. CDR1 is SGHTA, CDR2 FQGTGA, per germline. CDR3 size: 15 residues. V dropped 2 bases and J dropped 0 bases, with 10 bases sitting between them.

CDR3 nucleotides: TGTGCCAGCAGCGGGACCCAGGGTTGGTACGAGCAGTACTTC. It specifies CASSGTQGWYEQYF. This chain joins TRBV9 and TRBJ2-7; D is possibly TRBD1 (5 bases). Germline lookup yields CDR1 SGDLS and CDR2 YYNGEE. The CDR3 covers 14 residues. V was clipped by 3 bases and J by 4 bases, with 14 bases between them.

The CDR3 nucleotides are TGTGCCAGCAGTGAAGCAGGGGGATCACGGTACTCACCCCTCCACTTT. Translated: CASSEAGGSRYSPLHF. The V gene is TRBV6-1, the J gene TRBJ1-6, with a weak D call TRBD1 (6 bases). Germline V CDR1 and CDR2: MNHNS, SASEGT. Trimming left V 0 bases short and J 10 bases short, with 16 bases between. CDR3 length: 16 amino acids.

For the CDR3, the DNA is TGTGCCAGCAGTTCACAGGGCCTACAGCCCCAGCATTTT. It yields the protein CASSSQGLQPQHF. This rearrangement joins TRBV12-3 or TRBV12-4 to TRBJ1-5; weak D call: TRBD1 (6 bases). Trimming took off 4 bases at V and 7 bases at J, with 11 bases between the two ends. The CDR3 contains 13 residues.

The chain joins TRBV6-5 to TRBJ1-3; TRBD1 might be the D (6 bases). Trimming left V 7 bases short and J 4 bases short, with 14 bases between. The CDR3 spans 14 residues. Germline lookup yields CDR1 MNHEY and CDR2 SVGAGI. In nucleotides, the CDR3 is TGTGCCAGCACCCGCGAGACAGGCGGAAACACCATATATTTT. It codes for CASTRETGGNTIYF.

The chain links TRBV5-5 to TRBJ2-2, with 11 bases aligning to TRBD1. The V segment lost 0 bases and the J segment 6 bases; nucleotides outside the gene matches: 7. Germline assignment: CDR1 SGHKS and CDR2 YYEKEE (reference sequence). The CDR3 is made up of 17 amino acids. For the CDR3, the DNA is TGTGCCAGCAGCTTGGCCGGAGGACAGGGGGCTTCCGGGGAGCTGTTTTTT. It specifies CASSLAGGQGASGELFF.

The chain recombines TRBV10-1 with TRBJ1-2; TRBD1 agrees at 9 bases. Trimming at V came to 7 bases and at J to 1 base, leaving 10 bases not matched to a gene. The CDR3 runs 16 residues. The germline V gene has CDR1 WNHNN and CDR2 SYGVQD (reference sequence). The CDR3 region has the DNA TGCGCCAGCATAGGACAGGGGAGGAATTATAACTATGGCTACACCTTC. It specifies CASIGQGRNYNYGYTF.

The V call is TRBV5-1, the J call TRBJ2-1; 11 bases align to TRBD2. The germline CDR1 and CDR2 sequences are SGHRS and YFSETQ. The J segment lost 7 bases and the V segment lost 2 bases, leaving 8 bases of the junction unmatched. The CDR3 has 16 amino acids. CDR3 protein: CASSFGPSGGQNEQFF. The CDR3 DNA sequence: TGCGCCAGCAGCTTCGGTCCTAGCGGGGGGCAAAATGAGCAGTTCTTC.

The V gene is TRBV7-2, the J gene TRBJ1-2; 10 nucleotides agree with TRBD1. The CDR3 is made up of 15 amino acids. Trimming removed 4 bases from V and 2 bases from J; junction bases left unmatched: 4. Looked up from germline, CDR1 is SGHTA and CDR2 is FQGNSA. CDR3 loop: CASSWPGQGNYGYTF. CDR3 in DNA: TGTGCCAGCAGCTGGCCGGGACAGGGGAACTATGGCTACACCTTC.

V and J are TRBV10-3 and TRBJ1-2, with a weak D call TRBD1 (6 bases). The CDR3 extends over 18 amino acids. CDR1 is ENHRY, CDR2 SYGVKD, per germline. The germline V and J ends were trimmed by 0 bases and 7 bases, with 24 bases remaining between them. DNA for the CDR3: TGTGCCATCAGTGAGTCGATTTTTGATCGACAGGCGGGCTCTGGCTACACCTTC. Protein sequence: CAISESIFDRQAGSGYTF.

V and J are TRBV10-3 and TRBJ1-2; TRBD1 matches 11 bases. Germline CDR1 and CDR2: ENHRY and SYGVKD. V trimming: 3 bases; J trimming: 6 bases; junction bases outside the gene matches: 18. This CDR3 is 19 amino acids long. The CDR3 spells CAISETGGQGGEEANGYTF. For the CDR3, the DNA is TGTGCCATCAGTGAAACAGGGGGACAGGGGGGCGAAGAAGCCAATGGCTACACCTTC.

This clone was recorded a few times. Distinct nucleotide sequences in the sample also encode this CDR3. The chain carries TRBV7-3 and TRBJ2-3, with 8 nucleotides matching TRBD2. J was trimmed by 6 bases and V by 2 bases; bases with no gene match: 7. Per germline, CDR1 SGHTA and CDR2 FQGTGA. This CDR3 is 15 amino acids long. The CDR3 DNA reads TGTGCCAGCAGCTTAGCGGGGGGTCTCTCGGATACGCAGTATTTT. Its protein is CASSLAGGLSDTQYF.

The chain employs TRBV30 and TRBJ1-3; the match to TRBD1 covers 9 bases. Germline V CDR1 and CDR2: GTSNPN, SVGIG (reference sequence). The CDR3 is made up of 17 amino acids. V lost 3 bases and J lost 7; bases outside the gene matches: 16. The CDR3 protein is CAWRLAGQGKGRNTIYF. The CDR3 DNA is TGTGCCTGGAGGTTGGCGGGACAGGGAAAGGGAAGGAACACCATATATTTT.

V usage is TRBV24-1 and J usage is TRBJ2-1; D perhaps matches TRBD2 (6 bases). Trimming cost V 4 bases and J 5 bases, with 14 bases left between them. The CDR3 consists of 15 residues. Germline CDR1 reads KGHDR; CDR2 reads SFDVKD. The CDR3 region has the DNA TGTGCCACCAGTGAAGGAGGGACCAACAACAATGAGCAGTTCTTC. Translated, it gives CATSEGGTNNNEQFF.